Following are 5 T cell receptor beta chains from one sample sequenced in a study of preoperative IRX-2 immunotherapy in early breast cancer. Treatment given: preoperative locoregional IRX-2 cytokine immunotherapy. Some clones are missing from TCRdb's copy, which holds only in-frame ones; the method was immunoSEQ multiplex PCR. The sample yields around 88,000 clones, 80% to 90% seen once. This material consisted of tumor tissue, taken after IRX-2 immunotherapy. The receptors here all came from a human donor with breast cancer.

The chain links TRBV11-3 to TRBJ1-1; TRBD1 aligns across 9 bases. This CDR3 contains 16 residues. Germline V gene data show CDR1 as SGHNT and CDR2 as YENEEA. Trimming removed 7 bases from V and 3 bases from J; junction bases left unmatched: 12. CDR3 loop: CASTTQGALRDTEAFF. In DNA form, the CDR3 reads TGTGCCAGCACCACACAGGGGGCCCTAAGGGACACTGAAGCTTTCTTT.

The chain is built from TRBV7-1 and TRBJ1-2; the match to TRBD1 covers 7 bases. TRBV7-1 is treated as an ORF (open reading frame) with a function not yet certain. Trimming at V came to 5 bases and at J to 6 bases, leaving 9 bases not matched to a gene. The CDR3 extends over 14 amino acids. The CDR3 nucleotides read TGTGCCAGCAGCCCGACAGGGAGCGTAGATGGCTACACCTTC. This sequence encodes CASSPTGSVDGYTF.

This clone was detected a few times. CDR3 sequence (DNA): TGTGCCAGCAGCCGAGCGCCTAGCGGGAGACCTTACGAGCAGTACTTC. This translates into CASSRAPSGRPYEQYF. The chain uses TRBV11-3 and TRBJ2-7, with 10 bases that match TRBD2. The V and J ends lost 5 bases and 4 bases, in that order; junction bases with no gene match: 11. The length of the CDR3 is 16 residues. Per the germline V gene, CDR1 is SGHNT and CDR2 is YENEEA. The variable domain in full, completed from reference TRBV11-3 and TRBJ2-7, reads EAGVVQSPRYKIIEKKQPVAFWCNPISGHNTLYWYLQNLGQGPELLIRYENEEAVDDSQLPKDRFSAERLKGVDSTLKIQPAELGDSAVYLCASSRAPSGRPYEQYFGPGTRLTVT.

This clone was seen only once. The J gene is TRBJ2-2, the V gene TRBV23-1; TRBD2 matches 7 bases. TRBV23-1 is classed as an ORF, of uncertain function. The CDR3 is 14 amino acids. Unmatched junction bases numbered 7, after V lost 6 bases and J lost 6 bases. The CDR3 region is CASSSPGLAGELFF. CDR3 nucleotides: TGCGCCAGCAGCTCACCCGGACTAGCCGGGGAGCTGTTTTTT.

This clone was seen just once. This chain connects TRBV14 to TRBJ1-6; D remains ambiguous. The CDR3 has 15 residues. Germline CDR1 reads SGHDN; CDR2 reads FVKESK. V dropped 0 bases and J dropped 7 bases, with 10 bases sitting between them. As DNA, the CDR3 is TGTGCCAGCAGCCAAGACCGCGTCTCCAATTCACCCCTCCACTTT. Translating gives CASSQDRVSNSPLHF.